A selection of T cell receptor beta chains follows, all from one sample in a study of cytomegalovirus exposure and HLA in healthy donors. Some clones are missing from TCRdb's copy, which holds only in-frame ones; the method was immunoSEQ multiplex PCR. Found here are 75,000 to 95,000 clones, nearly 70% of them singletons; the top ten hold about 2.9%. Sequencing was carried out using PBMCs. These receptor sequences come from a man over 45 in good health and CMV-seronegative. Both conserved end residues are part of each CDR3. A D gene is named only where the DNA matches it firmly. Not every row has a clone size; where given, it reads once, few, many or a size class.

cdr3_nt cdr3_aa j_call clone_size v_call d_call
TGCAGTGTCGGACAGGGGAATAGACTGTTTTTT CSVGQGNRLFF TRBJ1-4 few TRBV20-1 TRBD1
TGTGCCAGCAGCTTCAGGGTTACCTACAATGAGCAGTTCTTC CASSFRVTYNEQFF TRBJ2-1 - TRBV7-2 -
TGTGCCAGCGCGGGCCCGTCCCATGAAGTGCTCCACTTT CASAGPSHEVLHF TRBJ1-6 - TRBV9 -
TGCGCCAGCAGCTTCACATCGGGTGAAGAGACCCAGTACTTC CASSFTSGEETQYF TRBJ2-5 - TRBV5-1 -
TGTGCCAGCAGCCCCTCACTGGGCGGGAGTAGGGATGAGCAGTTCTTC CASSPSLGGSRDEQFF TRBJ2-1 - TRBV7-9 TRBD2
TGTGCCAGCAGCTTATCCGCAGATACGCAGTATTTT CASSLSADTQYF TRBJ2-3 - TRBV7-9 -
TGTGCCAGCAGGCGACAGGTTAACACTGAAGCTTTCTTT CASRRQVNTEAFF TRBJ1-1 - TRBV2 -
TGTGCCAGCACCAAGGGGCTGAGCTCCTACGAGCAGTACTTC CASTKGLSSYEQYF TRBJ2-7 - TRBV2 -
TGCAGCGTTGAACTAGCGGGGGGCTTCACAGATACGCAGTATTTT CSVELAGGFTDTQYF TRBJ2-3 few TRBV29-1 TRBD2
TGTGCCAGCAGCTTCCAGGGAGAAAAACTGTTTTTT CASSFQGEKLFF TRBJ1-4 many TRBV7-9 -
TGCGCCAGTAGGTTAGGGGACTACGACAATCAGCCCCAGCATTTT CASRLGDYDNQPQHF TRBJ1-5 once TRBV5-1 -
TGTGCCACCCCAACGGGGACAGGGGTATACAATGAGCAGTTCTTC CATPTGTGVYNEQFF TRBJ2-1 few TRBV2 TRBD1
TGTGCCAGCGGGGAACGGGGTGGCACTGAAGCTTTCTTT CASGERGGTEAFF TRBJ1-1 - TRBV7-9 -
TGTGCCAGCAGCCAAGACCTGGCTCGAAATAATCAGCCCCAGCATTTT CASSQDLARNNQPQHF TRBJ1-5 - TRBV4-2 -
TGCGCCAGCAGCCTGGAGGTCAGCGGGGGGACCTACCAAGAGACCCAGTACTTC CASSLEVSGGTYQETQYF TRBJ2-5 - TRBV4-3 TRBD2
TGCGCCAGCAGCTTCGCTGGCGCGGGGTCCTACAATGAGCAGTTCTTC CASSFAGAGSYNEQFF TRBJ2-1 - TRBV5-1 -
TGTGCCAGCAGCCTTCATGGCGGGGACAGGGGGTACGAGCAGTACTTC CASSLHGGDRGYEQYF TRBJ2-7 few TRBV4-2 TRBD1
TGTGCCAGCAGTTTACTAGGACAGGGATCCTACGAGCAGTACTTC CASSLLGQGSYEQYF TRBJ2-7 - TRBV27 TRBD1
TGTGCCAGCAGCGGGAGCGGGAGGGACGATGAGCAGTTCTTC CASSGSGRDDEQFF TRBJ2-1 - TRBV9 TRBD2
TGTGCCAGCAGCTTGGGTCAGGGGCAGGGCTACACCTTC CASSLGQGQGYTF TRBJ1-2 once TRBV28 -
TGTGCCAGCAGTGAAGGGAGAGGCCCCCGAGCTCTGGACAATGAGCAGTTCTTC CASSEGRGPRALDNEQFF TRBJ2-1 - TRBV2 -
TGTGCCAGTAGTCGCCAATCGAGGAGCTCCTACAATGAGCAGTTCTTC CASSRQSRSSYNEQFF TRBJ2-1 - TRBV19 -
TGTGCCAGCAGCGTAAGCGGGCGCTACAATGAGCAGTTCTTC CASSVSGRYNEQFF TRBJ2-1 - TRBV9 -
TGCGCCAGCAGCCAATACCCAGGGGAGAACTACGAGCAGTACTTC CASSQYPGENYEQYF TRBJ2-7 - TRBV4-3 -
TGTGCCAGCAGCGTAGGGGCCCAGGGGGTATACAATGAGCAGTTCTTC CASSVGAQGVYNEQFF TRBJ2-1 - TRBV9 TRBD1
TGCGCCAGCAGCTTCTTGCGGGGGAGCCAAGAGACCCAGTACTTC CASSFLRGSQETQYF TRBJ2-5 - TRBV5-1 TRBD2
TGTGCCAGCAGCTTAGCGCAGGGGTTGAGCACTGAAGCTTTCTTT CASSLAQGLSTEAFF TRBJ1-1 - TRBV7-2 -
TGCAGCGTTGGTGGACAGGCAGCCCTAGAGACCCAGTACTTC CSVGGQAALETQYF TRBJ2-5 - TRBV29-1 TRBD1
TGTGCCAGTAGTTCTCAGGGGGCGGGTGAAAAACTGTTTTTT CASSSQGAGEKLFF TRBJ1-4 - TRBV19 TRBD1
TGTGCCATCAGTGACCGGGACAGGGGGCCCCTCACAGATACGCAGTATTTT CAISDRDRGPLTDTQYF TRBJ2-3 - TRBV10-3 TRBD1
TGTGCCAGCAGCTTAGACCTCCAGGACAGGGGTACCTACAATGAGCAGTTCTTC CASSLDLQDRGTYNEQFF TRBJ2-1 - TRBV7-9 TRBD1
TGTGCCAGCAGTGTTCAGGACTATGGCTACACCTTC CASSVQDYGYTF TRBJ1-2 - TRBV6-1 -
TGTGCCAGCAGCATCGGGGGGCAGGGGATAACCTACGAGCAGTACTTC CASSIGGQGITYEQYF TRBJ2-7 - TRBV21-1 -
TGTGCCTGGAGACGGGGGGCCAACACCGGGGAGCTGTTTTTT CAWRRGANTGELFF TRBJ2-2 - TRBV30 -
TGTGCCAGCTCACCACAACAGGGGGACACCCAGTACTTC CASSPQQGDTQYF TRBJ2-5 few TRBV18 TRBD1
TGTGCCAGTCGGACAGGGGACGGCTACACCTTC CASRTGDGYTF TRBJ1-2 - TRBV19 TRBD1
TGCAGCGGAAAGACTAGTTGGGAGACCCAGTACTTC CSGKTSWETQYF TRBJ2-5 few TRBV29-1 -
TGCGCCAGCAGCTTAGCAGGGCAAGATAATGAAAAACTGTTTTTT CASSLAGQDNEKLFF TRBJ1-4 - TRBV5-1 -
TGTGCCTGGAGTGTTTCAGGGGGAGGTAGCAATCAGCCCCAGCATTTT CAWSVSGGGSNQPQHF TRBJ1-5 - TRBV30 TRBD1
TGTGCCAGCAGCTCCAGGGGGACAGGGGGCCGGGGGGGCTATGGCTACACCTTC CASSSRGTGGRGGYGYTF TRBJ1-2 - TRBV27 TRBD1
TGTGCCAGCAGCTTGGGAACTAGGAGCACAGATACGCAGTATTTT CASSLGTRSTDTQYF TRBJ2-3 few TRBV5-4 -
TGTGCCAGCCTCATCGAGAGGACATTCCTTTTTAGGGACTATGGCTACACCTTC CASLIERTFLFRDYGYTF TRBJ1-2 few TRBV11-1 -
TGCGCCAGCAGCGAGGACAATGAGCAGTTCTTC CASSEDNEQFF TRBJ2-1 - TRBV5-1 -